This paragraph covers one TCR beta chain sequence. Its antigen is unidentified. Primers: 60 Vbeta forward and 13 Jbeta reverse. Assay used: immunoSEQ multiplex PCR; TCRdb lists only in-frame clones, some missing. This sample has 210,000 or so clones; 70% to 85% occur once, and the top ten carry 0.2% to 0.25%. The CDR3 contains 15 residues. With V trimmed by 5 bases and J by 0 bases, 5 bases remained unmatched. CDR1 is LGHNT and CDR2 is FRNRAP in the germline V gene. This specimen comes from a study of cytomegalovirus exposure and HLA in healthy donors. Overall study results and limits: HLA alleles showed associations with around 15,000 TCR beta sequences in a later analysis, at a 0.05 false discovery rate. Later work showed greater clonal expansion in HLA-associated TCR beta chains than in equally common others. A later analysis revealed that TCR association rates differed between HLA loci, peaking at DRB1 and bottoming out at HLA-C. In an earlier analysis, about 87% or about 30%: the productive usage of most TCR beta V segments.

The sequencing input was PBMCs. The chain is built from TRBV12-5 and TRBJ2-3, with TRBD2 matching over 7 bases. This TCR was recovered from a girl aged 2 to 10 in good health and CMV-seronegative. CDR3 sequence (DNA): TGTGCTAGTGGTACCCAGCGGGGAAGCACAGATACGCAGTATTTT. This gives the protein CASGTQRGSTDTQYF.